The 13 T cell receptor beta chains reported below all come from one sample, sequenced in a study of blood T cells in healthy people across ages. With a J-beta primer mix and a sample-barcoded 5' primer, a second PCR ran 7 to 11 cycles. TCRdb processed the 5' RACE reads anew with MiXCR; each CDR3 protein has one entry. The table has over 950,000 distinct CDR3 sequences, 30% to 40% seen once. The sample taken for sequencing was blood. These receptors were taken from a man between 18 and 29 years old in good health.

The rearrangement links TRBV4-1 to TRBJ2-7; the D is unclear. The V end was cut by 4 bases, the J end by 4 bases, with 20 bases between. The CDR3 sequence is 16 residues long. Germline V gene sequence: CDR1 MGHRA, CDR2 YSYEKL. The CDR3 loop reads CASSPGRLDPRYEQYF. CDR3 DNA sequence: TGCGCCAGCAGCCCCGGCAGATTGGACCCTCGATACGAGCAGTACTTC.

This clonotype has more than one count but fewer than ten. CDR3: CASRGVHEKLFF. DNA of the CDR3: TGTGCCAGCCGAGGAGTTCATGAAAAACTGTTTTTT. This rearrangement joins TRBV3-1 to TRBJ1-4; D not certain. The V end lost 8 bases, the J end lost 6 bases, and 10 bases lay between the germline ends. Germline assignment: CDR1 LGHDT and CDR2 YNNKEL (reference sequence). This CDR3 is built from 12 residues.

The gene calls are TRBV4-3 and TRBJ1-1; D uncertain. Germline V gives CDR1 LGHNA, CDR2 YSLEER. The CDR3 contains 17 residues. V was pared by 0 bases and J by 4 bases, with 18 bases between. In DNA, the CDR3 is TGCGCCAGCAGCCAAGAGGGAAGACGGCGTATACCCACTGAAGCTTTCTTT. Translated: CASSQEGRRRIPTEAFF.

The chain uses TRBV5-6 and TRBJ2-1; D might be TRBD1 or TRBD2, each matching 7 bases. The DNA matches TRBJ2-7 better at its end, which makes the J call doubtful. This CDR3 is 15 amino acids long. Germline V lookup: CDR1 SGHDT, CDR2 YYEEEE. CDR3 DNA sequence: TGTGCCAGCAGTTCCCAACAGGGGAGGGGGTACGAGCAGTACTTC. It encodes CASSSQQGRGYEQYF.

This rearrangement joins TRBV3-1 to TRBJ2-3; D gene unclear. The V end was cut by 3 bases, the J end by 0 bases, with 7 bases between. The germline V gene has CDR1 LGHDT and CDR2 YNNKEL (reference sequence). The CDR3 totals 14 residues. The CDR3, as DNA: TGTGCCAGCAGCCATTGGGGTAGCACAGATACGCAGTATTTT. The encoded protein is CASSHWGSTDTQYF.

Written as DNA, the CDR3 is TGTGCCAGCAGTTCCCCTGGAGTAGCCAAAAACATTCAGTACTTC. It yields the protein CASSSPGVAKNIQYF. The genes are TRBV12-3 or TRBV12-4 and TRBJ2-4, with D hard to call. CDR3 length: 15 residues. V dropped 4 bases and J dropped 0 bases, with 10 bases sitting between them.

This clonotype was detected only a few times. The chain joins TRBV18 to TRBJ1-2, with 8 positions matching TRBD1. The J segment lost 6 bases and the V segment lost 3 bases, leaving 3 bases of the junction unmatched. This CDR3 is 13 amino acids long. Germline V gene data show CDR1 as KGHSH and CDR2 as LQKENI. The CDR3 DNA is TGTGCCAGCTCACCGACAGGGGTTCATGGCTACACCTTC. This encodes CASSPTGVHGYTF.

The chain couples TRBV5-1 to TRBJ1-1; TRBD1 might be the D (5 bases). CDR3 length: 15 residues. V lost 0 bases, J lost 4 bases, and 13 bases lay in between. Germline V CDR1 and CDR2: SGHRS, YFSETQ. The CDR3 here is CASSLGGTLSTEAFF. In nucleotides, the CDR3 is TGCGCCAGCAGCTTGGGAGGGACGCTGAGCACTGAAGCTTTCTTT.

This clonotype appeared a few times. V gene TRBV4-3 combines with J gene TRBJ2-3; D is uncertain. Germline loops: CDR1 LGHNA, CDR2 YSLEER. The CDR3 sequence is 15 residues long. Deletions cut 2 bases from V and 2 bases from J, with 11 bases between. The CDR3 is CASSQSWQNTDTQYF. CDR3 in DNA: TGCGCCAGCAGCCAAAGTTGGCAAAACACAGATACGCAGTATTTT.

The J gene is TRBJ2-3, the V gene TRBV6-2 or TRBV6-3, with 11 positions matching TRBD2. With 2 bases clipped from V and 3 bases from J, the junction kept 7 bases outside the gene matches. The germline CDR1 and CDR2 sequences are MNHEY and SVGEGT. CDR3 length: 17 amino acids. CDR3 protein: CASSYPLAGVRTDTQYF. In nucleotides, the CDR3 is TGTGCCAGCAGTTACCCACTAGCGGGGGTAAGAACAGATACGCAGTATTTT.

This clonotype was observed a handful of times. J is TRBJ2-7 and V is TRBV10-3; 8 bases are a match to TRBD2. The CDR3 spans 12 residues. Germline values: CDR1 ENHRY, CDR2 SYGVKD. V gave up 5 bases and J gave up 5 bases; unmatched junction bases: 2. The CDR3 loop reads CAISREGDEQYF. The CDR3 DNA reads as TGTGCCATCAGTCGGGAGGGCGACGAGCAGTACTTC.

On this clonotype itself: The junction does not match germline at one end; this may be a read error. The rearrangement uses TRBV3-1 and TRBJ1-2; no definite D call. CDR1 is LGHDT and CDR2 is YNNKEL in the germline V gene (reference sequence). The CDR3 has 17 residues. The CDR3 coding sequence is TGTGCCGGCAGCCAAGATCTTAGGGCAGGAGCTAACTATGGCTACACCTTC. It codes for CAGSQDLRAGANYGYTF.

The J gene is TRBJ2-5, the V gene TRBV20-1, with a possible D match to TRBD1 (5 bases). V gave up 3 bases and J gave up 4 bases, with 9 bases separating them. CDR1 is DFQATT, CDR2 SNEGSKA, per germline (reference sequence). The CDR3 is made up of 12 amino acids. CDR3 amino acids: CSARDQGETQYF. Written as DNA, the CDR3 is TGCAGTGCTAGGGACCAGGGAGAGACCCAGTACTTC.